This TCR beta chain was captured in a study of T cells in women clearing cervical HPV infection. Study context: Case blood was drawn when the lesion was first found; control blood after infection became undetectable.

All participants had a single incident cervical HPV16 infection, and prevalent HPV16 infections were excluded. On this clone: Read data end 3 residues before the CDR3 end; the end is taken from the germline J gene.

Genomic DNA, averaging around 1,200 ng per sample, yielded TCR beta CDR3 via immunoSEQ. The protocol was immunoSEQ multiplex PCR, while the TCRdb copy is restricted to in-frame clones and leaves out a portion. This table holds under 40,000 clones. This CDR3 is 13 amino acids long. The germline V gene has CDR1 GTSNPN and CDR2 SVGIG (reference sequence). Trimming took 0 bases from V and 3 from J, leaving 8 bases between them. This clonotype was obtained from a woman between 18 and 70 years old with a cervical HPV16 infection that either progressed to CIN3+ or cleared (not recorded which). V and J are TRBV30 and TRBJ1-1, with TRBD1 as a possible D gene (5 bases). The sample consisted of blood buffy coat. The covered CDR3 bases are TGTGCCTGGAGTGTACAAGGGGACACTGAA. Translation gives CAWSVQGDTE. The whole CDR3 protein is CAWSVQGDTEAFF.